The 20 T cell receptor beta chains listed next were all sequenced from one sample in a study of blood T cell repertoires in COVID-19. The protocol was immunoSEQ multiplex PCR, while the TCRdb copy is restricted to in-frame clones and leaves out a portion. The sample holds about 92,000 clones; 75% to 90% are singletons and the top ten take around 10%. The material sequenced was peripheral blood. All receptors come from a woman in her 70s with acute or convalescent COVID-19.

The chain couples TRBV4-3 to TRBJ1-1; D may be TRBD1 (5 bases). The V end lost 0 bases, the J end lost 4 bases, and 12 bases lay between the germline ends. The CDR3 length is 15 residues. Germline CDR1 is LGHNA and CDR2 is YSLEER. The CDR3 sequence is CASSQDLGQVTEAFF. CDR3 nucleotide sequence: TGCGCCAGCAGCCAAGATCTGGGGCAGGTCACTGAAGCTTTCTTT.

The chain employs TRBV10-3 and TRBJ1-1; D not certain. The CDR3 loop spans 14 amino acids. Trimming removed 0 bases at V and 0 bases at J, with 5 bases between. The germline gives CDR1 ENHRY, CDR2 SYGVKD. As DNA, the CDR3 is TGTGCCATCAGTGAGTCCATAGTGAACACTGAAGCTTTCTTT. It encodes CAISESIVNTEAFF.

The chain employs TRBV19 and TRBJ1-5, with 9 bases identical to TRBD1. The V gene end was trimmed by 7 bases and the J gene end by 4 bases; junction bases not matched to a gene: 11. Looked up from germline, CDR1 is LNHDA and CDR2 is SQIVND (reference sequence). The CDR3 runs to 16 residues. The CDR3 is CASNLGQGMRNQPQHF. As DNA, the CDR3 is TGTGCCAGTAATCTTGGACAGGGGATGCGTAATCAGCCCCAGCATTTT.

The chain has TRBV11-2 and TRBJ2-5; the D gene is possibly TRBD2 (6 bases). Germline lookup yields CDR1 SGHAT and CDR2 FQNNGV. Trimming took 5 bases from V and 5 from J, leaving 18 bases between them. The CDR3 has 15 amino acids. The CDR3 region has the DNA TGTGCCAGCAGCCCCCGGCGAGCGGGTAGGGAGACCCAGTACTTC. Translating it yields CASSPRRAGRETQYF. The complete variable domain, with remaining parts taken from reference TRBV11-2 and TRBJ2-5, reads EAGVAQSPRYKIIEKRQSVAFWCNPISGHATLYWYQQILGQGPKLLIQFQNNGVVDDSQLPKDRFSAERLKGVDSTLKIQPAKLEDSAVYLCASSPRRAGRETQYFGPGTRLLVL.

The rearrangement links TRBV7-8 to TRBJ1-6, with 9 bases aligning to TRBD1. This CDR3 region has 14 residues. The ends lost 3 bases at V and 10 bases at J; junction bases unmatched: 4. The germline gives CDR1 SGHVS, CDR2 FQNEAQ. The DNA for the CDR3 is TGTGCCAGCAGCTTGGACAGGGGAACGTCACCCCTCCACTTT. This encodes CASSLDRGTSPLHF.

V usage is TRBV6-1 and J usage is TRBJ1-5, with D perhaps TRBD1 (5 bases). The CDR3 has 14 residues. From germline, CDR1 is MNHNS and CDR2 SASEGT. V shed 0 bases and J shed 7 bases, with 10 bases lying between them. Here the CDR3 reads CASSEAGGRQPQHF. DNA for the CDR3: TGTGCCAGCAGTGAAGCGGGGGGTCGGCAGCCCCAGCATTTT.

CDR3 loop: CASSPAGSGNTIYF. CDR3 bases: TGTGCCAGCAGCCCCGCCGGCTCTGGAAACACCATATATTTT. The V gene is TRBV5-8, the J gene TRBJ1-3; D is ambiguous. The V gene lost 4 bases and the J gene lost 0 bases, with 8 bases spanning the gap. Germline loops: CDR1 SGHTS, CDR2 YDEGEE. This CDR3 contains 14 residues.

The J gene is TRBJ2-5, the V gene TRBV6-6; D perhaps matches TRBD1 (5 bases). Looked up from germline, CDR1 is MNHNY and CDR2 is SVGAGI (reference sequence). The V and J ends lost 2 bases and 4 bases respectively, with 11 bases between them. The CDR3 consists of 14 residues. Here the CDR3 DNA reads TGTGCCAGCAGTTACCACAGGACCGGAGAGACCCAGTACTTC. Translating gives CASSYHRTGETQYF.

To note about this clone: A read error may account for a junction end that differs from germline. The chain carries TRBV4-2 and TRBJ1-2, with D perhaps TRBD1 (5 bases). The CDR3 loop spans 12 amino acids. In germline, CDR1 is LGHNA, CDR2 YNFKEQ. CDR3 region: CASSQGLPHFLF. The CDR3 DNA reads TGTGCCAGCAGCCAGGGACTCCCACACTTTCTCTTC.

The gene calls are TRBV30 and TRBJ2-3; D uncertain. This CDR3 has 15 amino acids. In germline, CDR1 is GTSNPN, CDR2 SVGIG (reference sequence). V was pared by 3 bases and J by 0 bases, with 13 bases between. The CDR3 DNA follows: TGTGCCTGGAGCCCCGCGCGTGCTAGCACAGATACGCAGTATTTT. Translation: CAWSPARASTDTQYF. Drawing the rest from reference TRBV30 and TRBJ2-3, the complete variable domain is SQTIHQWPATLVQPVGSPLSLECTVEGTSNPNLYWYRQAAGRGLQLLFYSVGIGQISSEVPQNLSASRPQDRQFILSSKKLLLSDSGFYLCAWSPARASTDTQYFGPGTRLTVL.

The CDR3 protein is CASSMNTEAFF. Written as DNA, the CDR3 is TGTGCCAGCAGCATGAACACTGAAGCTTTCTTT. The chain carries TRBV6-5 and TRBJ1-1; D remains unclear. In germline, CDR1 is MNHEY, CDR2 SVGAGI. The V and J ends lost 6 bases and 0 bases respectively, with 2 bases between them. The CDR3 spans 11 residues.

The chain carries TRBV18 and TRBJ2-1, with 7 positions matching TRBD2. This CDR3 has 17 residues. The J segment lost 0 bases and the V segment lost 5 bases, leaving 10 bases of the junction unmatched. The germline gives CDR1 KGHSH, CDR2 LQKENI. CDR3 sequence: CASSRTGTKSSYNEQFF. The CDR3 DNA reads as TGTGCCAGCTCAAGAACCGGGACTAAGAGCTCCTACAATGAGCAGTTCTTC.

The chain recombines TRBV30 with TRBJ2-2; 12 bases align to TRBD2. There are 14 residues in the CDR3. Unmatched junction bases numbered 2, after V lost 3 bases and J lost 6 bases. The V gene's germline CDR1 is GTSNPN and CDR2 SVGIG (reference sequence). The CDR3 bases are TGTGCCTGGAGCCTAGCGGGGGGGGCCGGGGAGCTGTTTTTT. It specifies CAWSLAGGAGELFF.

This clone has more than one count but fewer than ten. V gene TRBV6-1 combines with J gene TRBJ1-6; D gene ambiguous. V lost 2 bases and J lost 5, with 7 bases in between. The germline V gene has CDR1 MNHNS and CDR2 SASEGT. The CDR3 is 14 residues long. The CDR3 sequence is CASSEPRDNSPLHF. CDR3 DNA sequence: TGTGCCAGCAGTGAACCGAGGGATAATTCACCCCTCCACTTT.

This sequence joins TRBV25-1 and TRBJ2-2, with D possibly TRBD1 on 6 matching bases. V dropped 8 bases and J dropped 6 bases, with 7 bases sitting between them. The CDR3 spans 11 residues. Per the germline V gene, CDR1 is MGHDK and CDR2 is SYGVNS. The CDR3 DNA follows: TGTGCCAGCCAGGGGCCCGGGGAGCTGTTTTTT. Translation: CASQGPGELFF.

This clone appeared a single time. The chain has TRBV27 and TRBJ2-1; 9 bases fit TRBD2. CDR3 size: 14 residues. Germline-derived CDR1 and CDR2 are MNHEY and SMNVEV (reference sequence). Losses at the gene ends were 7 bases for V and 9 bases for J; bases not matched to a gene: 10. CDR3 loop: CASTLAGPRGEQFF. The DNA for the CDR3 is TGTGCCAGCACACTAGCGGGTCCTCGGGGTGAGCAGTTCTTC.

The genes are TRBV4-1 and TRBJ1-1; D might be TRBD1 (5 bases). This CDR3 spans 13 amino acids. V lost 4 bases and J 1 base, leaving 7 bases between the germline ends. Germline loops: CDR1 MGHRA, CDR2 YSYEKL. The CDR3 reads CASSLGQNTEAFF. In DNA form, the CDR3 reads TGCGCCAGCAGCCTCGGACAGAACACTGAAGCTTTCTTT.

In nucleotides, the CDR3 is TGTGCCACCAGCAGATACCCACGACTTGACAGGGAGGACTATGGCTACACCTTC. Translated, it gives CATSRYPRLDREDYGYTF. This sequence joins TRBV15 and TRBJ1-2, with 7 bases matching TRBD1. Trimming at V came to 2 bases and at J to 3 bases, leaving 15 bases not matched to a gene. This CDR3 has 18 residues. Per the germline V gene, CDR1 is LNHNV and CDR2 is YYDKDF (reference sequence).

The rearrangement joins TRBV29-1 to TRBJ1-2, with a possible D match to TRBD1 (6 bases). The CDR3 sequence is 16 residues long. Trimming took 2 bases from V and 4 from J, leaving 20 bases between them. CDR1 and CDR2 (germline): SQVTM, ANQGSEA. In DNA form, the CDR3 reads TGCAGCGTTGAAAAGTTGGTGGGGGGGCGCGGCTATGGCTACACCTTC. It translates to CSVEKLVGGRGYGYTF. The whole variable domain, remainder taken from reference TRBV29-1 and TRBJ1-2, is SAVISQKPSRDICQRGTSLTIQCQVDSQVTMMFWYRQQPGQSLTLIATANQGSEATYESGFVIDKFPISRPNLTFSTLTVSNMSPEDSSIYLCSVEKLVGGRGYGYTFGSGTRLTVV.

The chain joins TRBV5-5 to TRBJ2-6; 8 bases map to TRBD1. The V gene's germline CDR1 is SGHKS and CDR2 YYEKEE (reference sequence). V shed 0 bases and J 3 bases; nucleotides not matched to a gene: 5. This CDR3 is 17 amino acids long. The CDR3 DNA sequence: TGTGCCAGCAGCTTGGTAGCAGGGGGCTTTGGGGCCAACGTCCTGACTTTC. The encoded protein is CASSLVAGGFGANVLTF.